Here is one T cell receptor beta chain with its context. Its antigen remains unidentified. The isolated RNA, all of it, was reverse transcribed, so expressed TCRB transcripts were what got sequenced. Here immunoSEQ multiplex PCR was the method, and the copy in TCRdb shows in-frame clones only, minus some. The profile shows about 150,000 clones, under 11% of them singletons. J lost 2 bases, V lost 5 bases, and 1 base had no gene match. The germline V gene encodes CDR1 MNHEY and CDR2 SVGAGI. The CDR3 is made up of 14 amino acids. The sample comes from a study of beta chain features in type 1 diabetes. General study findings and limits: Researchers report that Type 1 diabetes patients had moderately but significantly shorter TCRB CDR3s across all four CD4+ subsets. With patients and controls alike, PCR might favor shorter templates to an equal degree.

The J gene is TRBJ1-1, the V gene TRBV6-5, with TRBD1 matching over 11 bases. The source is a man aged 18 to 29 in good health. Sequencing input: naive CD4+ T cells from blood. The CDR3 coding sequence is TGTGCCAGCAGTGGGACAGGGGGAAACACTGAAGCTTTCTTT. Translation: CASSGTGGNTEAFF.